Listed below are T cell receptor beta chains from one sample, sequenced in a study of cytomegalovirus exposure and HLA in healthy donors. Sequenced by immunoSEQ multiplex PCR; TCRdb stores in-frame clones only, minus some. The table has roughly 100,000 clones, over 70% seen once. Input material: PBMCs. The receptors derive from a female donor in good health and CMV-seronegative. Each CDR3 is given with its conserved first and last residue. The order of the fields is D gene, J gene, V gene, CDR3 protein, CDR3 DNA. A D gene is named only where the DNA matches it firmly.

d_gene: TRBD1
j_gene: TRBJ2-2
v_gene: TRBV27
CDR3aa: CATMPSTGGGTGELFF
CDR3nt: TGTGCCACCATGCCTTCGACAGGGGGCGGGACCGGGGAGCTGTTTTTT

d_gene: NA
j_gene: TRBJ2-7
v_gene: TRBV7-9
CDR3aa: CASSLGGVAGSLDEQYF
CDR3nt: TGTGCCAGCAGCTTAGGAGGAGTTGCGGGATCACTCGACGAGCAGTACTTC

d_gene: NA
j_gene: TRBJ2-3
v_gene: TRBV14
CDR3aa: CASSPNYNADTQYF
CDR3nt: TGTGCCAGCAGCCCAAACTACAATGCAGATACGCAGTATTTT

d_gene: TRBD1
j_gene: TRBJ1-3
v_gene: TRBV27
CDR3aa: CASSLSSGGAYGNTIYF
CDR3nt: TGTGCCAGCAGTTTATCATCAGGGGGCGCGTACGGAAACACCATATATTTT

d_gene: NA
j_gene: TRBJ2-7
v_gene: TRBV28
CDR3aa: CASSMGHPQGIGSYEQYF
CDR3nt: TGTGCCAGCAGTATGGGCCACCCTCAAGGTATTGGGTCCTACGAGCAGTACTTC

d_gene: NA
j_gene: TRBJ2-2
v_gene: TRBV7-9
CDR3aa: CASSLSPVNTGELFF
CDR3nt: TGTGCCAGCAGCTTAAGTCCGGTTAACACCGGGGAGCTGTTTTTT

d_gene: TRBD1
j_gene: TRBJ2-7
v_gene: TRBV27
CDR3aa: CASSSRGTGGPLFDEQYF
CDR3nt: TGTGCCAGCAGCTCTAGGGGGACAGGGGGCCCTTTATTCGACGAGCAGTACTTC

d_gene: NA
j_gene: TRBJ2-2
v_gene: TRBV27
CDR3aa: CASSFLTGELFF
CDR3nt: TGTGCCAGCAGTTTCCTCACCGGGGAGCTGTTTTTT

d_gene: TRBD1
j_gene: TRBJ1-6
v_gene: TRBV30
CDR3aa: CAWTPPRGNSPLHF
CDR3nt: TGTGCCTGGACTCCCCCCAGGGGGAATTCACCCCTCCACTTT

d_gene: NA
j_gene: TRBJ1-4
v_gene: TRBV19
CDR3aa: CASSPERGEKLFF
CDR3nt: TGTGCCAGTAGTCCCGAAAGAGGTGAAAAACTGTTTTTT

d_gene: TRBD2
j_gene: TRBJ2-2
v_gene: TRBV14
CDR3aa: CATRPSGRRTTGELFF
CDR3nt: TGTGCCACCCGGCCTAGCGGGAGAAGGACGACCGGGGAGCTGTTTTTT

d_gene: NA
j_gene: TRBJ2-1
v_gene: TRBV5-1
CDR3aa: CASSLWSASTGAYNEQFF
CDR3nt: TGCGCCAGCAGCTTGTGGAGCGCCAGCACCGGGGCCTACAATGAGCAGTTCTTC

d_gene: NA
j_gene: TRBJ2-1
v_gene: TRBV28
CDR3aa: CASVSASSYNEQFF
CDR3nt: TGTGCCAGCGTTAGCGCCAGCTCCTACAATGAGCAGTTCTTC

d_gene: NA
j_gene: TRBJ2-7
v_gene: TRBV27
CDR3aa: CASSFSRAGEQYF
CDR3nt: TGTGCCAGCAGTTTCAGCAGGGCTGGCGAGCAGTACTTC

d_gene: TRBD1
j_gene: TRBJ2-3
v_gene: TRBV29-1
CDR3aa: CSAKTGGWTDTQYF
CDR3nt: TGCAGCGCCAAGACAGGGGGCTGGACAGATACGCAGTATTTT

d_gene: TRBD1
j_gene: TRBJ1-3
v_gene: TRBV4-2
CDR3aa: CASSHVTQGSSGNTIYF
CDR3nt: TGTGCCAGCAGCCACGTAACACAGGGGAGCTCTGGAAACACCATATATTTT

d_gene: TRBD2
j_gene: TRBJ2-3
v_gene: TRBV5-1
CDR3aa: CASTPLASGTDTQYF
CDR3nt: TGCGCCAGCACCCCCCTAGCTAGCGGGACAGATACGCAGTATTTT

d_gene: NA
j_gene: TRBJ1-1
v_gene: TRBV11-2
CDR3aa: CASSLRYPGEGEAFF
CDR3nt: TGTGCCAGCAGCTTAAGGTATCCGGGGGAGGGTGAAGCTTTCTTT

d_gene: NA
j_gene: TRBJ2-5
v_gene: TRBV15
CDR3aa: CATSRGALSSEQETQYF
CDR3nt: TGTGCCACCAGCAGAGGGGCCTTGAGTAGCGAACAAGAGACCCAGTACTTC

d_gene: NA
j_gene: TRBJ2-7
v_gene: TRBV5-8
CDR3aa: CASSLPGSYSGTPKYEQYF
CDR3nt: TGTGCCAGCAGCTTACCCGGGTCCTATTCCGGGACTCCCAAATACGAGCAGTACTTC

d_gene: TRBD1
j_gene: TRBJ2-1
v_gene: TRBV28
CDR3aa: CASTQEGQGSNEQFF
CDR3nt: TGTGCCAGCACCCAAGAGGGACAGGGGTCGAATGAGCAGTTCTTC

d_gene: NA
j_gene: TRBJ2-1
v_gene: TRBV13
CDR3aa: CASSSRDEQFF
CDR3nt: TGTGCCAGCAGCTCAAGAGATGAGCAGTTCTTC